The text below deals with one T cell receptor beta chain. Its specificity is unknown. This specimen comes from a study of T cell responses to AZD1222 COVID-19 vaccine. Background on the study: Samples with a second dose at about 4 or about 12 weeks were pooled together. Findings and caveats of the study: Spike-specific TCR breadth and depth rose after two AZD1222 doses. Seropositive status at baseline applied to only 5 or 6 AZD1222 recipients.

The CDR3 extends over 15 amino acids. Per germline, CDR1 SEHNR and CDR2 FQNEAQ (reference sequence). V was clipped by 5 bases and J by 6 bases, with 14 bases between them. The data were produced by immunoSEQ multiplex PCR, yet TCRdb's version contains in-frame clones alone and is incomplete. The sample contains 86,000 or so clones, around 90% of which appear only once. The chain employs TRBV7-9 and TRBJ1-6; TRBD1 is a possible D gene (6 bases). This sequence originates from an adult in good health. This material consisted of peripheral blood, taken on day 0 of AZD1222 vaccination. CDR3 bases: TGTGCCAGCAGCCTGTACGGGGGCCCTAATTCACCCCTCCACTTT. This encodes CASSLYGGPNSPLHF.